This TCR beta chain is from a study of CD8+CD57+ T cells in acquired aplastic anemia. CD8+CD57+ cell expansion, shown by flow cytometry, had occurred in the patients selected for sequencing. Patient blood was sampled before any therapy had been received. The ends were cut back, 5 bases at V and 0 bases at J, with 14 bases in the middle. The germline gives CDR1 SGHVS, CDR2 FQNEAQ. The CDR3 is made up of 16 amino acids. This clonotype occurred many times. It was genomic DNA that served as the template for profiling TCR beta VDJ and CDR3. MiXCR, applied by TCRdb to the reads, yields one record per CDR3 protein. The data show 150,000 to 200,000 distinct CDR3 sequences, around 50% seen once.

Material for sequencing was sorted CD4+, CD8+, or CD8+CD57+ T cells (not recorded which) from PBMCs. The TCR comes from a human donor with aplastic anemia. The chain uses TRBV7-8 and TRBJ1-3; no firm D call. CDR3 sequence: CASSPVGRVSGNTIYF. DNA for the CDR3: TGTGCCAGCAGCCCAGTGGGTAGAGTCTCTGGAAACACCATATATTTT. Supplemented by reference TRBV7-8 and TRBJ1-3, the full variable domain reads GAGVSQSPRYKVAKRGQDVALRCDPISGHVSLFWYQQALGQGPEFLTYFQNEAQLDKSGLPSDRFFAERPEGSVSTLKIQRTQQEDSAVYLCASSPVGRVSGNTIYFGEGSWLTVV.